The 5 T cell receptor beta chains in this list originate from one sample, sequenced in a study of T cell responses to AZD1222 COVID-19 vaccine. Data came from immunoSEQ multiplex PCR; TCRdb stores just in-frame clones and leaves some out. The sample includes around 130,000 clones, 70% to 90% of them seen just once. Sequencing was performed on peripheral blood, taken on day 0 of AZD1222 vaccination. The receptor source for this set is an adult in good health.

The V and J genes are TRBV30 and TRBJ1-3, with D possibly TRBD1 on 5 matching bases. The CDR3 has 16 amino acids. Germline CDR1 and CDR2: GTSNPN and SVGIG (reference sequence). V lost 0 bases, J lost 1 base, and 13 bases lay in between. The CDR3 bases are TGTGCCTGGAGTGTATGGGGACTTCGATCTGGAAACACCATATATTTT. Translated: CAWSVWGLRSGNTIYF.

The chain uses TRBV5-1 and TRBJ2-7; perhaps D is TRBD1 or TRBD2 (5 bases each). CDR1 is SGHRS, CDR2 YFSETQ, per germline. Trimming took off 2 bases at V and 2 bases at J, with 11 bases between the two ends. There are 14 residues in the CDR3. CDR3 sequence: CASSFTGAPYEQYF. The CDR3 nucleotides read TGCGCCAGCAGCTTTACCGGGGCCCCCTACGAGCAGTACTTC.

V usage is TRBV7-2 and J usage is TRBJ2-7; D possibly corresponds to TRBD1 (5 bases). Germline loops: CDR1 SGHTA, CDR2 FQGNSA. V gave up 2 bases and J gave up 2 bases, with 7 bases separating them. This CDR3 is built from 13 residues. Written as DNA, the CDR3 is TGTGCCAGCAGCTTAACGACAGCCTACGAGCAGTACTTC. This sequence encodes CASSLTTAYEQYF.

This chain connects TRBV19 to TRBJ1-1; D not resolved. This CDR3 is built from 12 residues. CDR1 and CDR2 (germline): LNHDA, SQIVND (reference sequence). V was trimmed by 8 bases and J by 0 bases, leaving 7 bases between them. CDR3 amino acids: CASSWLNTEAFF. The CDR3 DNA reads TGTGCCAGTTCCTGGTTGAACACTGAAGCTTTCTTT.

This sequence joins TRBV24-1 and TRBJ2-1, with 12 nucleotides matching TRBD2. This CDR3 is built from 16 residues. The germline CDR1 and CDR2 sequences are KGHDR and SFDVKD. J gave up 7 bases and V 3 bases, and 6 bases lay outside the gene matches. Written as DNA, the CDR3 is TGTGCCACCAGTGATCCGGGACTAGCGGGCAGAAATGAGCAGTTCTTC. Protein sequence: CATSDPGLAGRNEQFF.